A single sample is the source of the 13 T cell receptor beta chains below, sequenced in a study. TCRdb re-derived calls from the RT-PCR reads in MiXCR, one entry per CDR3 protein. The sample includes 550,000 to 750,000 distinct CDR3 sequences, 11% to 15% of them seen just once. Sequencing input: memory CD4+ T cells from blood. The origin of the receptors is a female donor in good health, serving as a healthy control.

This clonotype was seen at least ten times. V is TRBV27 and J is TRBJ2-3; 12 bases line up with TRBD2. CDR1 is MNHEY and CDR2 is SMNVEV in the germline V gene (reference sequence). The V and J ends lost 8 bases and 7 bases, in that order; junction bases with no gene match: 10. CDR3 size: 15 residues. The CDR3 nucleotides read TGTGCCAGCCAGTCCCTAGCGGGAGGGCCACATACGCAGTATTTT. Translation: CASQSLAGGPHTQYF.

This clonotype came up a few times. CDR3 region: CASSYSSLNGYTF. CDR3 coding DNA: TGTGCCAGCAGTTACTCGTCGCTAAATGGCTACACCTTC. This chain connects TRBV6-6 to TRBJ1-2; D gene unclear. This CDR3 comprises 13 residues. With 0 bases removed from V and 6 bases from J, the gap between germline ends came to 8 bases. Germline V lookup: CDR1 MNHNY, CDR2 SVGAGI (reference sequence).

The chain employs TRBV5-1 and TRBJ2-2, with TRBD1 matching over 8 bases. The CDR3 has 15 residues. In germline, CDR1 is SGHRS, CDR2 YFSETQ. The ends lost 4 bases at V and 1 base at J; junction bases unmatched: 3. DNA for the CDR3: TGCGCCAGCAGCGGGACAGGCGGGAACACCGGGGAGCTGTTTTTT. Protein: CASSGTGGNTGELFF.

In this sample, this clonotype turned up a few times. The rearrangement joins TRBV3-1 to TRBJ1-1, with no clear D. The V end was cut by 2 bases, the J end by 8 bases, with 6 bases between. Looked up from germline, CDR1 is LGHDT and CDR2 is YNNKEL (reference sequence). The CDR3 runs 11 residues. The CDR3: CASSQSGEAFF. The CDR3 DNA follows: TGTGCCAGCAGCCAATCGGGCGAAGCTTTCTTT.

This clonotype was picked up a small number of times. The J gene is TRBJ1-2, the V gene TRBV12-3 or TRBV12-4, with D unresolved. Trimming left V 5 bases short and J 8 bases short, with 12 bases between. The CDR3 is 12 residues long. Written as DNA, the CDR3 is TGTGCCAGCAGTGCACTATTGGGGGGCTACACCTTC. This encodes CASSALLGGYTF.

This clonotype was seen a few times. The V gene is TRBV7-3, the J gene TRBJ1-2, with 9 bases matching TRBD1. The CDR3 length is 18 residues. Germline V gene data show CDR1 as SGHTA and CDR2 as FQGTGA. With 5 bases clipped from V and 8 bases from J, the junction kept 21 bases outside the gene matches. The chain's CDR3 is CASSPTGTGIKWGDGYTF. Written as DNA, the CDR3 is TGTGCCAGCAGCCCGACCGGGACAGGGATTAAGTGGGGTGACGGCTACACCTTC.

This clonotype was found a few times. V usage is TRBV7-9 and J usage is TRBJ1-1; TRBD1 is a possible D gene (5 bases). In germline, CDR1 is SEHNR, CDR2 FQNEAQ (reference sequence). The CDR3 is 16 amino acids. Between the trimmed V and J ends, which lost 5 bases and 1 base, there was a span of 17 bases. The CDR3 spells CASSPTRGRKNTEAFF. The CDR3 nucleotides are TGTGCCAGCAGCCCGACCCGGGGACGGAAGAACACTGAAGCTTTCTTT.

The sample holds many counts of this clonotype. The chain joins TRBV4-3 to TRBJ1-2; D call uncertain. Looked up from germline, CDR1 is LGHNA and CDR2 is YSLEER. V gave up 6 bases and J gave up 0 bases, with 8 bases separating them. CDR3 length: 13 residues. This CDR3 is CASSYGPNYGYTF. The DNA of the CDR3 is TGCGCCAGCAGTTATGGCCCTAACTATGGCTACACCTTC.

The V and J genes are TRBV6-2 or TRBV6-3 and TRBJ2-1; D unclear. The germline V and J ends were trimmed by 0 bases and 5 bases, with 11 bases remaining between them. CDR1 is MNHEY and CDR2 is SVGEGT in the germline V gene. This CDR3 is built from 15 residues. The CDR3: CASSYSLEAHNEQFF. CDR3 in DNA: TGTGCCAGCAGTTACTCGTTGGAAGCTCACAATGAGCAGTTCTTC.

There are many counts of this clonotype. The V and J genes are TRBV4-1 and TRBJ1-4, with D uncertain. Trimming left V 4 bases short and J 7 bases short, with 19 bases between. Germline V gives CDR1 MGHRA, CDR2 YSYEKL. The CDR3 consists of 16 residues. The CDR3 coding sequence is TGCGCCAGCAGCCCACGGAACGGCCCTTTCGGTGAAAAACTGTTTTTT. This gives the protein CASSPRNGPFGEKLFF.

This clonotype has more than one count but fewer than ten. J is TRBJ1-4 and V is TRBV20-1; D uncertain. CDR1 and CDR2 from the germline V gene are DFQATT and SNEGSKA (reference sequence). The CDR3 loop spans 13 amino acids. Trimming stripped 6 bases from V and 1 base from J, with 9 bases between. CDR3 sequence: CSAPVLTNEKLFF. The CDR3 DNA is TGCAGTGCCCCGGTATTAACTAATGAAAAACTGTTTTTT.

The V and J genes are TRBV7-2 and TRBJ2-3; TRBD2 aligns across 7 bases. Germline lookup yields CDR1 SGHTA and CDR2 FQGNSA. Trimming at V came to 6 bases and at J to 3 bases, leaving 12 bases not matched to a gene. The CDR3 covers 16 residues. CDR3 nucleotide sequence: TGTGCCAGCAGACCAGGGTGGTCTAGCGGAACAGATACGCAGTATTTT. Its protein is CASRPGWSSGTDTQYF.

This clonotype was recorded at least ten times. The V gene is TRBV24-1, the J gene TRBJ2-3, with TRBD2 as a possible D gene (6 bases). Trimming took off 0 bases at V and 4 bases at J, with 10 bases between the two ends. From germline, CDR1 is KGHDR and CDR2 SFDVKD. The CDR3 is 15 amino acids. CDR3 nucleotide sequence: TGTGCCACCAGTGATTTGCGGTGGGGGGCAGATACGCAGTATTTT. Its protein product is CATSDLRWGADTQYF.